The 11 T cell receptor beta chains below all came from one sample that was sequenced in a study of early T cells in non-severe SARS-CoV-2 infection. TCRdb reprocessed the 5' RACE reads with MiXCR, giving one entry per CDR3 protein. The data show 50,000 or so distinct CDR3 sequences, 5.6% seen once. The sample comprised whole blood. The receptors derive from an adult who was a healthcare worker with PCR-confirmed SARS-CoV-2 infection or an uninfected control (not recorded which).

This clonotype was seen at least ten times. V gene TRBV20-1 combines with J gene TRBJ2-1; TRBD2 agrees at 8 bases. The CDR3 consists of 14 residues. The V and J ends lost 1 base and 6 bases, in that order; junction bases with no gene match: 5. Germline CDR1 reads DFQATT; CDR2 reads SNEGSKA (reference sequence). CDR3 sequence: CSARGALAANEQFF. For the CDR3, the DNA is TGCAGTGCTAGAGGGGCACTAGCGGCCAATGAGCAGTTCTTC.

This clonotype has at least ten counts. This chain connects TRBV20-1 to TRBJ2-1, with 14 bases matching TRBD2. The germline gives CDR1 DFQATT, CDR2 SNEGSKA (reference sequence). This CDR3 contains 15 residues. With V trimmed by 0 bases and J by 8 bases, 3 bases remained unmatched. The CDR3 is CSARDRLAGGHEQFF. The CDR3 DNA reads TGCAGTGCTAGAGATCGACTAGCGGGAGGGCATGAGCAGTTCTTC.

The rearrangement joins TRBV7-2 to TRBJ1-1; no firm D call. The germline V gene encodes CDR1 SGHTA and CDR2 FQGNSA. Deletions cut 2 bases from V and 2 bases from J, with 9 bases between. The CDR3 sequence is 14 residues long. CDR3 DNA: TGTGCCAGCAGCTTATTCGCAGATAACACTGAAGCTTTCTTT. This translates into CASSLFADNTEAFF.

This clonotype was seen ten or more times. V and J are TRBV3-1 and TRBJ1-1; TRBD1 matches 8 bases. The CDR3 is made up of 17 amino acids. Germline V gene sequence: CDR1 LGHDT, CDR2 YNNKEL (reference sequence). V lost 3 bases and J lost 1; bases outside the gene matches: 10. The CDR3, as DNA: TGTGCCAGCAGCCAGGGGGCAGGGGGCGCAAGGAACACTGAAGCTTTCTTT. Translation: CASSQGAGGARNTEAFF.

This clonotype was counted many times. The rearrangement links TRBV11-3 to TRBJ2-2; TRBD1 matches at 9 bases. Germline CDR1 is SGHNT and CDR2 is YENEEA. The ends lost 5 bases at V and 6 bases at J; junction bases unmatched: 4. The CDR3 length is 14 residues. The CDR3 loop reads CASSPGQGSGELFF. The CDR3 DNA is TGTGCCAGCAGCCCGGGACAGGGATCCGGGGAGCTGTTTTTT. The full variable domain, its missing parts supplied by reference TRBV11-3 and TRBJ2-2, is EAGVVQSPRYKIIEKKQPVAFWCNPISGHNTLYWYLQNLGQGPELLIRYENEEAVDDSQLPKDRFSAERLKGVDSTLKIQPAELGDSAVYLCASSPGQGSGELFFGEGSRLTVL.

The sample holds many counts of this clonotype. The chain uses TRBV3-1 and TRBJ2-7, with D hard to call. CDR3 length: 13 residues. V lost 3 bases, J lost 5 bases, and 11 bases lay in between. In germline, CDR1 is LGHDT, CDR2 YNNKEL (reference sequence). The chain's CDR3 is CASSHRQRDEQYF. Written as DNA, the CDR3 is TGTGCCAGCAGCCATCGGCAACGAGACGAGCAGTACTTC.

This clonotype has at least ten counts. The rearrangement uses TRBV27 and TRBJ1-5, with 10 positions matching TRBD1. The germline CDR1 and CDR2 sequences are MNHEY and SMNVEV (reference sequence). The V and J ends lost 4 bases and 5 bases, in that order; junction bases with no gene match: 5. CDR3 size: 15 residues. The CDR3 nucleotides read TGTGCCAGCAGTTGGACCGGGACAGGGGATCAGCCCCAGCATTTT. It is translated as CASSWTGTGDQPQHF.

This clonotype was seen a few times. CDR3 residues: CSVVVGGGETQYF. The CDR3 DNA follows: TGCAGCGTTGTCGTGGGAGGGGGGGAGACCCAGTACTTC. The chain joins TRBV29-1 to TRBJ2-5; possible D gene TRBD2, 7 bases. Trimming left V 4 bases short and J 5 bases short, with 14 bases between. The germline gives CDR1 SQVTM, CDR2 ANQGSEA. CDR3 length equals 13 residues.

This clonotype was counted many times. This chain connects TRBV6-6 to TRBJ1-3; the D is unclear. Trimming removed 2 bases at V and 2 bases at J, with 1 base between. The CDR3 runs 12 residues. CDR1 is MNHNY and CDR2 is SVGAGI in the germline V gene (reference sequence). CDR3 protein: CASSYPGNTIYF. The CDR3 DNA follows: TGTGCCAGCAGTTACCCTGGAAACACCATATATTTT.

This clonotype was seen repeatedly, ten times or more. The V call is TRBV7-2, the J call TRBJ2-2; 10 nucleotides align to TRBD1. V gave up 8 bases and J gave up 5 bases; unmatched junction bases: 8. CDR1 and CDR2 from the germline V gene are SGHTA and FQGNSA. This CDR3 comprises 15 residues. The CDR3 spells CASRRDRGGTGELFF. The CDR3 DNA reads TGTGCCAGCCGTAGGGACAGGGGTGGGACCGGGGAGCTGTTTTTT.

This clonotype was detected ten times or more. Mismatch with germline at one junction end may stem from a read error. The gene calls are TRBV30 and TRBJ2-6; no definite D call. The CDR3 covers 16 residues. CDR1 and CDR2 (germline): GTSNPN, SVGIG (reference sequence). As DNA, the CDR3 is TGTGCCTGGAGTGTATGGGCTGGAGCTGGGTCCAACGTCCTGACTTTC. It specifies CAWSVWAGAGSNVLTF.